The source of this TCR beta chain is a study of lymphopenia after photon versus proton radiotherapy. This clone occurred once. Its antigen is currently unknown. Study-wide findings and caveats: After the lymphocyte nadir, photon-treated repertoires showed oligoclonal expansion, especially of CD8+ Temra cells. In patients who died, overall survival fell as post-nadir TCR diversity dropped more. Under photons, naive T cells and diversity fell while effector/memory populations rose.

The CDR3 totals 14 residues. Clones were sequenced by immunoSEQ multiplex PCR, and TCRdb holds only the in-frame ones, with some missing. The sample shows 68,000 or so clones, approximately 91% of them seen only once. This rearrangement joins TRBV21-1 to TRBJ2-2; TRBD1 is taken as the D call from the table, unchecked against the DNA. TRBV21-1 is described as a pseudogene. This clonotype was sampled from a woman in her seventies with pancreatic cancer. This material consisted of peripheral blood, taken from a patient treated with photon-based radiotherapy. The CDR3 here is CAKRGQSNTGELFF. The CDR3 DNA reads as TGTGCCAAACGGGGACAATCGAACACCGGGGAGCTGTTTTTT.